This T cell receptor beta chain was sequenced in a study of T cell repertoires in cytomegalovirus infection. The wider study: CMV epitopes, recently identified HLA-C-restricted and well-studied HLA-B-restricted, were used.

As regards this clonotype: Its antigen remains unidentified.

This CDR3 is 14 amino acids long. CDR1 is LNHDA and CDR2 is SQIVND in the germline V gene (reference sequence). V lost 5 bases and J lost 3; bases outside the gene matches: 1. Each CDR3 protein gets one entry after TCRdb re-called the reads with MiXCR. This table has some 920,000 distinct CDR3 sequences, around 29% appearing once. Study outcomes and limitations: Based on cumulative public TCR beta family frequency, carriers of CMV plus the relevant HLA were identified.

The chain uses TRBV19 and TRBJ1-5; TRBD1 agrees at 10 bases. The receptor comes from a human donor in good health (CMV status not recorded). Some clones in this sample may be carry-over from other donors' samples. Sequenced here: cultured CD8+ T cells from PBMCs, sampled from culture after CMV antigen stimulation. CDR3 nucleotides: TGTGCCAGTAGTGGGACAGGGGCCAATCAGCCCCAGCATTTT. This translates into CASSGTGANQPQHF.